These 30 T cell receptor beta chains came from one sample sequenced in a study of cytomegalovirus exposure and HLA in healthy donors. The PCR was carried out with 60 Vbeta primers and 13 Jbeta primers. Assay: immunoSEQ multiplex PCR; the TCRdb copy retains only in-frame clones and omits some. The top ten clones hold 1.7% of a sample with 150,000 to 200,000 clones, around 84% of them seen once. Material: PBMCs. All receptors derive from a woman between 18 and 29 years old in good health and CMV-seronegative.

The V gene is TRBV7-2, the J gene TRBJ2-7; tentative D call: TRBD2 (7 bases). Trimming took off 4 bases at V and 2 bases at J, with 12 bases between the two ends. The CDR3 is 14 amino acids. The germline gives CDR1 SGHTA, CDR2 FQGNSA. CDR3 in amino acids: CASSSGGGPYEQYF. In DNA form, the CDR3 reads TGTGCCAGCAGCTCTGGGGGGGGGCCCTACGAGCAGTACTTC.

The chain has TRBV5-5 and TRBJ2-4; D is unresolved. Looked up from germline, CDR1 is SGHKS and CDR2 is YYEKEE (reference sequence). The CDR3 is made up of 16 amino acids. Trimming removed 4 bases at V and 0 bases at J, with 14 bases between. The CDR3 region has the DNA TGTGCCAGCAGCCCTAACAGTGAACTAGCCAAAAACATTCAGTACTTC. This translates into CASSPNSELAKNIQYF.

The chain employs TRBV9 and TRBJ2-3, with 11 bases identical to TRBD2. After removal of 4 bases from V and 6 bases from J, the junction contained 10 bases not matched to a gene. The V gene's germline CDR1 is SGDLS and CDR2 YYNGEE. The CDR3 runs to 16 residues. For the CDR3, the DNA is TGTGCCAGCAGCAAAATAGCGGGAGGGCCGTCGGATACGCAGTATTTT. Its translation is CASSKIAGGPSDTQYF.

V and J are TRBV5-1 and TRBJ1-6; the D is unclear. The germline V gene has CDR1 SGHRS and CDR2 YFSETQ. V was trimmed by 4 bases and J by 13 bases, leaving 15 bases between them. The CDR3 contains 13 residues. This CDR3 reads CASSGEAGVPLHF. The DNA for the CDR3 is TGCGCCAGCAGCGGGGAGGCGGGAGTTCCCCTCCACTTT.

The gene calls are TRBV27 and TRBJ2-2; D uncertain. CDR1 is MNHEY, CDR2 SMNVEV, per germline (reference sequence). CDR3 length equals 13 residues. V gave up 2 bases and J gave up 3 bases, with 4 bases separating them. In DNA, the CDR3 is TGTGCCAGCAGTTTAAGCCACACCGGGGAGCTGTTTTTT. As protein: CASSLSHTGELFF.

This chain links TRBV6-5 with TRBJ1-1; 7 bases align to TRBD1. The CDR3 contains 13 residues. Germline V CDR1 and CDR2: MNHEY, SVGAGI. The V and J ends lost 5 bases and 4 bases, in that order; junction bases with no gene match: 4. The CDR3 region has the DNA TGTGCCAGCAGTGGCCCAGGGGGCACTGAAGCTTTCTTT. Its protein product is CASSGPGGTEAFF.

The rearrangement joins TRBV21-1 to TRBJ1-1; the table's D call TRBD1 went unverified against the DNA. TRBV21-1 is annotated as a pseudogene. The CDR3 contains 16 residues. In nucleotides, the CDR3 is TGTGCCAGCAGCAAATCCGACAGGGGCGAAAAAACTGAAGCTTTCTTT. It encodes CASSKSDRGEKTEAFF.

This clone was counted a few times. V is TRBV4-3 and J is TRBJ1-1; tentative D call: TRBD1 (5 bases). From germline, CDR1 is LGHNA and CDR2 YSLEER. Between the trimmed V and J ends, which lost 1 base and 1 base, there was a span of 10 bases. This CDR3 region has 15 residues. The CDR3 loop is CASSQGLTGNTEAFF. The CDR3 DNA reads TGCGCCAGCAGCCAAGGGCTCACAGGGAACACTGAAGCTTTCTTT.

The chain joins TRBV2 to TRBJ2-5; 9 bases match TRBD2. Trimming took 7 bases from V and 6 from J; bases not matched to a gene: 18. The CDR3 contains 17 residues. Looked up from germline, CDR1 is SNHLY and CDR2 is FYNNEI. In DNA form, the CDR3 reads TGTGCCAGCACCCGAAGGGAATTGCGGGAGGGCCCGAAGACCCAGTACTTC. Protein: CASTRRELREGPKTQYF. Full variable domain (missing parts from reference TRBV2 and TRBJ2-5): EPEVTQTPSHQVTQMGQEVILRCVPISNHLYFYWYRQILGQKVEFLVSFYNNEISEKSEIFDDQFSVERPDGSNFTLKIRSTKLEDSAMYFCASTRRELREGPKTQYFGPGTRLLVL.

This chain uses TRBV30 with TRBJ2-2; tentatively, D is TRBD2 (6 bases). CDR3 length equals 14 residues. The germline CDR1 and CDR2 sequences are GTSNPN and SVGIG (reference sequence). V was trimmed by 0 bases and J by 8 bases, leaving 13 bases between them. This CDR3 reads CAWSVQLASGELFF. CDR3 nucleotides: TGTGCCTGGAGTGTACAGCTAGCGTCGGGGGAGCTGTTTTTT. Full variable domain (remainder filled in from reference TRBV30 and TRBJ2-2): SQTIHQWPATLVQPVGSPLSLECTVEGTSNPNLYWYRQAAGRGLQLLFYSVGIGQISSEVPQNLSASRPQDRQFILSSKKLLLSDSGFYLCAWSVQLASGELFFGEGSRLTVL.

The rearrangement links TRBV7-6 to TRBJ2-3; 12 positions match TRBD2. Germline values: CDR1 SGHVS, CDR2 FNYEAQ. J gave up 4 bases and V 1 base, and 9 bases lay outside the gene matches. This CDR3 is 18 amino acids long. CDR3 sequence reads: CASSLEASGRAMADTQYF. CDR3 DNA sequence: TGTGCCAGCAGCTTAGAGGCTAGCGGGAGGGCCATGGCAGATACGCAGTATTTT.

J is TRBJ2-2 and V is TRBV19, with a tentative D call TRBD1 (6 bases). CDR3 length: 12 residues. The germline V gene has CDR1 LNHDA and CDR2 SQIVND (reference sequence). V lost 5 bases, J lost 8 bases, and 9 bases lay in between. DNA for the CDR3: TGTGCCAGTAGTCTCGACAGGGGGGAGCTGTTTTTT. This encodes CASSLDRGELFF.

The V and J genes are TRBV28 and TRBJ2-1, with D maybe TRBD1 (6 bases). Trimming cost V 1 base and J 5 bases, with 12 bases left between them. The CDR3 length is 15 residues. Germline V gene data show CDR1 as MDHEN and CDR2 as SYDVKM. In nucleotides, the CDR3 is TGTGCCAGCAGTTTATCAGGGGTTCGCGACAATGAGCAGTTCTTC. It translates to CASSLSGVRDNEQFF.

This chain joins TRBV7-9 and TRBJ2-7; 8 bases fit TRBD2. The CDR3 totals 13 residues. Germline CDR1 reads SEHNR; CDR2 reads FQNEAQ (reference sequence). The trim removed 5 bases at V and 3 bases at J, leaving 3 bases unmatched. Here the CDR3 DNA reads TGTGCCAGCAGCCCGGGGGGGAACTACGAGCAGTACGTC. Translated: CASSPGGNYEQYV.

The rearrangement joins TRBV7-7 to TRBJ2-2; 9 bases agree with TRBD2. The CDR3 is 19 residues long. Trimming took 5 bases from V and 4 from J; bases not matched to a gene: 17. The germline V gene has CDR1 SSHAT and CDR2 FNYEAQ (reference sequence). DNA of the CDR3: TGTGCCAGCAGCCCCCGGTCCCATAGCGGGAGTGAGGGCACCGGGGAGCTGTTTTTT. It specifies CASSPRSHSGSEGTGELFF.

The CDR3 loop reads CASSQGALAGVYNEQFF. Here the CDR3 DNA reads TGTGCCAGCAGCCAGGGGGCTCTGGCGGGAGTATACAATGAGCAGTTCTTC. The chain uses TRBV5-8 and TRBJ2-1; possible D gene TRBD1, 8 bases. With 4 bases removed from V and 4 bases from J, the gap between germline ends came to 21 bases. This CDR3 region has 17 residues. The V gene's germline CDR1 is SGHTS and CDR2 YDEGEE.

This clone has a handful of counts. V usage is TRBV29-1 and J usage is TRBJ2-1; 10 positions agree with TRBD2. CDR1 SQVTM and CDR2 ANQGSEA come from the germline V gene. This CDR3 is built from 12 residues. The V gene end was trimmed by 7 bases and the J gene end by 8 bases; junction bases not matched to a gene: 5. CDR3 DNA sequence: TGCAGCGCCACTAGCGGGAACGATGAGCAGTTCTTC. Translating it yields CSATSGNDEQFF.

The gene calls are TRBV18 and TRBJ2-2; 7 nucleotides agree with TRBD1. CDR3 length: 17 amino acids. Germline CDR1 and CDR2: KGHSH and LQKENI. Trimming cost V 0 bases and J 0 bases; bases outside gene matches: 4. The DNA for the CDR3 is TGTGCCAGCTCACCACCGGGGCAGGGGGCGAACACCGGGGAGCTGTTTTTT. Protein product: CASSPPGQGANTGELFF.

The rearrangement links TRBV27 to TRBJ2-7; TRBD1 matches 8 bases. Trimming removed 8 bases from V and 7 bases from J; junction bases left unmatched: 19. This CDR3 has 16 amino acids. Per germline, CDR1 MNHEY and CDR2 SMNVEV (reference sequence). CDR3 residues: CASAPHPTGGAREQYF. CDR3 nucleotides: TGTGCCAGCGCACCTCACCCAACAGGGGGAGCGAGGGAGCAGTACTTC.

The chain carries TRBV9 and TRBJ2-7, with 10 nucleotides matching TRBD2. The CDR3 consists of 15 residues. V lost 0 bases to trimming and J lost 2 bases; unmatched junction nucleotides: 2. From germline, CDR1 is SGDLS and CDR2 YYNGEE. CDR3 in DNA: TGTGCCAGCAGCGTAGGCCTAGCGGGGGCCTACGAGCAGTACTTC. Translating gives CASSVGLAGAYEQYF.

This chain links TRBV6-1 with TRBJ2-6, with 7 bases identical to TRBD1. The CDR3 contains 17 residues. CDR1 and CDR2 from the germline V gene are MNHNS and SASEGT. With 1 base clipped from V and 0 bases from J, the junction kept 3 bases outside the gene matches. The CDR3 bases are TGTGCCAGCAGTGAAGTCCCAGGGGGCTCTGGGGCCAACGTCCTGACTTTC. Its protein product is CASSEVPGGSGANVLTF.

The CDR3 DNA reads TGTGCCAGTAGTATAGGAGACACCGGGGAGCTGTTTTTT. Amino acid sequence: CASSIGDTGELFF. This chain connects TRBV19 to TRBJ2-2; no clear D. The length of the CDR3 is 13 residues. The ends were cut back, 1 base at V and 3 bases at J, with 3 bases in the middle. Per germline, CDR1 LNHDA and CDR2 SQIVND (reference sequence).

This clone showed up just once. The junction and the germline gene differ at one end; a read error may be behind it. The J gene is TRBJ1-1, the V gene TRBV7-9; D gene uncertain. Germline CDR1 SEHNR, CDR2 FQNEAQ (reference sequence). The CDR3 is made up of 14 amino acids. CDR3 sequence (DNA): TGTTCCAGCAGCCCTATCCACGGGGACACTGAAGCTTTCTTT. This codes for CSSSPIHGDTEAFF.

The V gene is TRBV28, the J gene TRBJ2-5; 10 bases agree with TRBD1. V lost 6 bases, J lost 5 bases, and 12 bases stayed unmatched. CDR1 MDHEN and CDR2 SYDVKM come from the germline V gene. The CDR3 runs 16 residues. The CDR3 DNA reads TGTGCCAGCAGCAGATCCGACAGGGGGCGGTGGGAGACCCAGTACTTC. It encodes CASSRSDRGRWETQYF.

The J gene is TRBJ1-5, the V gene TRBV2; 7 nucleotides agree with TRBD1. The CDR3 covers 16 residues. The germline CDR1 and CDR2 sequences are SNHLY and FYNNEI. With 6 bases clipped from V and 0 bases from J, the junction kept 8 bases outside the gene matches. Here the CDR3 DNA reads TGTGCCAGCAGGGACAGGCAACCCAATAGCAATCAGCCCCAGCATTTT. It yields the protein CASRDRQPNSNQPQHF. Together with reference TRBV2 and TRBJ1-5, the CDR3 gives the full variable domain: EPEVTQTPSHQVTQMGQEVILRCVPISNHLYFYWYRQILGQKVEFLVSFYNNEISEKSEIFDDQFSVERPDGSNFTLKIRSTKLEDSAMYFCASRDRQPNSNQPQHFGDGTRLSIL.

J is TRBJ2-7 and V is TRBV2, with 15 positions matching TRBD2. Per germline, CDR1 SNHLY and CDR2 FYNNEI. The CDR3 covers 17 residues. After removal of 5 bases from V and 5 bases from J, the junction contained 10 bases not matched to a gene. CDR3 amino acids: CASSSRTSGRAYHEQYF. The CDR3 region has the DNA TGTGCCAGCAGTAGCCGGACTAGCGGGAGGGCCTATCACGAGCAGTACTTC.

The CDR3 bases are TGTGCCAGCAGTGATGAGCGGGCTGGGCGGGAGACCCAGTACTTC. It encodes CASSDERAGRETQYF. The chain has TRBV2 and TRBJ2-5; TRBD2 is a possible D gene (6 bases). CDR1 and CDR2 from the germline V gene are SNHLY and FYNNEI. This CDR3 region has 15 residues. V was trimmed by 3 bases and J by 5 bases, leaving 16 bases between them.

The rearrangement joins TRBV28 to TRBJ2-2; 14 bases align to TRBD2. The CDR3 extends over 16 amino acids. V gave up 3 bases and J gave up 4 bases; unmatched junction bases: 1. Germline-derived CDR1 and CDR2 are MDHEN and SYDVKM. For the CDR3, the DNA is TGTGCCAGCAGTTTGGGACTAGCGGGGGCCACCGGGGAGCTGTTTTTT. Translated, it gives CASSLGLAGATGELFF.

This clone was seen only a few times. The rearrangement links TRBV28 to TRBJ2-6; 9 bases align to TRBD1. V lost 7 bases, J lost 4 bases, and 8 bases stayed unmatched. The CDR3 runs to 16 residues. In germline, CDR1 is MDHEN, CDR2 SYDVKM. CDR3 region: CASNTGGVAGANVLTF. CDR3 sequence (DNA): TGTGCCAGCAATACAGGGGGCGTAGCGGGGGCCAACGTCCTGACTTTC.

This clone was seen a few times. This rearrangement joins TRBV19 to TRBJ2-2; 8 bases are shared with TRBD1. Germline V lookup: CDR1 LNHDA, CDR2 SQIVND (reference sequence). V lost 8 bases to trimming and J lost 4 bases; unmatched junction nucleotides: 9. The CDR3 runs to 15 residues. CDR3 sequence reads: CASGGQAMSTGELFF. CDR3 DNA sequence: TGTGCCAGTGGGGGACAGGCTATGAGCACCGGGGAGCTGTTTTTT.